This TCR beta chain is drawn from a study of EBV T-cell therapy then PD-1 blockade in nasopharyngeal carcinoma. Repertoires were generated with immunoSEQ multiplex PCR, while TCRdb's copy carries only in-frame clones and drops some. Altogether more than 15,000 clones are present, 80% to 85% being singletons, with the ten largest covering 29%. Trimming took 4 bases from V and 4 from J, leaving 17 bases between them. Germline V gene sequence: CDR1 SQVTM, CDR2 ANQGSEA. This CDR3 has 14 amino acids. As for this clone: Its specificity is unknown.

This sample's treatment: AdE1-LMPpoly-expanded autologous EBV-specific T-cell therapy followed by anti-PD-1 nivolumab. The chain is built from TRBV29-1 and TRBJ2-7; D tentatively fits TRBD1 or TRBD2 (6 bases each). The sample consisted of CD8+ T cells from blood, taken at day 0 from a patient whose treatment included autologous EBV-specific T cells and nivolumab. This clonotype was obtained from a man aged 35 to 55 with nasopharyngeal carcinoma. The CDR3 protein is CSVVMGGFPYEQYF. DNA of the CDR3: TGCAGCGTTGTCATGGGGGGCTTTCCGTACGAGCAGTACTTC.